A selection of T cell receptor beta chains follows, all from one sample in a study of CD8 T cells in ankylosing spondylitis. MiXCR, applied by TCRdb to the 5' RACE reads, yields one record per CDR3 protein. The sample includes about 130,000 distinct CDR3 sequences, 6% to 8.5% seen only once; the top ten take roughly an eighth. The specimen sequenced was blood, either unsorted or a sorted T cell fraction (not recorded which). The source of these receptors is a male donor with ankylosing spondylitis or in good health (not recorded which). The CDR3 runs from the conserved cysteine through the conserved F or W. The D gene is left open where the match is weak. Expanded clones get a size class; other rows say once, few or many, or leave the size out.

d_call | j_call | clone_size | v_call | cdr3_aa | cdr3_nt
TRBD2 | TRBJ2-1 | many | TRBV20-1 | CSAEAGTSGANEQFF | TGCAGTGCCGAGGCCGGGACTAGCGGGGCCAATGAGCAGTTCTTC
. | TRBJ2-1 | many | TRBV3-1 | CASSLQGISYNEQFF | TGTGCCAGCAGCCTACAAGGGATCTCCTACAATGAGCAGTTCTTC
TRBD2 | TRBJ2-3 | many | TRBV3-1 | CASSFTGTSLGRDTQYF | TGTGCCAGCAGCTTTACCGGGACTAGCTTAGGCAGAGATACGCAGTATTTT
. | TRBJ1-2 | many | TRBV7-2 | CASSSRPGDYGYTF | TGTGCCAGCAGCTCAAGACCCGGGGACTATGGCTACACCTTC
TRBD1 | TRBJ2-5 | many | TRBV9 | CASSARQGLETQYF | TGTGCCAGCAGCGCCCGACAGGGGCTGGAGACCCAGTACTTC
. | TRBJ2-1 | many | TRBV7-9 | CASSHDRLHYNEQFF | TGTGCCAGCAGCCATGACAGGCTACACTACAATGAGCAGTTCTTC
. | TRBJ2-2 | many | TRBV30 | CAWSSSAELFF | TGTGCCTGGAGCAGCTCCGCGGAGCTGTTTTTT
TRBD2 | TRBJ2-1 | many | TRBV7-2 | CASSLIGTSGSGNEQFF | TGTGCCAGCAGCTTAATCGGGACTAGCGGGAGTGGCAATGAGCAGTTCTTC
. | TRBJ1-1 | many | TRBV7-9 | CASSLLGGEAEAFF | TGTGCCAGCAGCTTACTTGGGGGAGAGGCTGAAGCTTTCTTT
TRBD2 | TRBJ2-6 | . | TRBV19 | CASSMGGREANVLTF | TGTGCCAGTAGTATGGGGGGGAGGGAGGCCAACGTCCTGACTTTC
. | TRBJ2-1 | many | TRBV24-1 | CATSGRDEQFF | TGTGCCACCAGCGGCCGGGATGAGCAGTTCTTC
. | TRBJ1-2 | many | TRBV12-5 | CASGLVAARVNYGYTF | TGTGCTAGTGGTTTGGTGGCAGCTAGGGTTAACTATGGCTACACCTTC
TRBD2 | TRBJ2-7 | many | TRBV5-4 | CASSLAGTTYYEQYF | TGTGCCAGCAGCTTGGCCGGGACTACCTACTACGAGCAGTACTTC
. | TRBJ1-6 | many | TRBV2 | CASSGYGRGVNSPLHF | TGTGCCAGCAGTGGGTATGGCAGAGGAGTTAATTCACCCCTCCACTTT
. | TRBJ2-7 | many | TRBV30 | CAWSPGYEQYF | TGTGCCTGGAGTCCAGGGTACGAGCAGTACTTC
TRBD1 | TRBJ1-5 | . | TRBV30 | CAWGQGWDQPQHF | TGTGCCTGGGGACAGGGTTGGGATCAGCCCCAGCATTTT
. | TRBJ2-7 | many | TRBV2 | CASRDGTASYEQYF | TGTGCCAGCAGGGACGGCACAGCCTCCTACGAGCAGTACTTC
. | TRBJ2-1 | . | TRBV30 | CAWKTYNEQFF | TGTGCCTGGAAAACTTACAATGAGCAGTTCTTC
. | TRBJ1-4 | . | TRBV20-1 | CSASIGEKLFF | TGCAGTGCTAGTATAGGGGAAAAACTGTTTTTT
. | TRBJ2-1 | many | TRBV5-1 | CASSVDKSSYNEQFF | TGCGCCAGCAGCGTAGATAAGAGCTCCTACAATGAGCAGTTCTTC
TRBD1 | TRBJ2-7 | many | TRBV10-3 | CAIRNDRVYEQYF | TGTGCCATCAGAAACGACAGGGTCTACGAGCAGTACTTC
. | TRBJ2-3 | many | TRBV3-1 | CASSQDWVTTDTQYF | TGTGCCAGCAGCCAAGATTGGGTGACAACAGATACGCAGTATTTT
. | TRBJ2-7 | many | TRBV18 | CASSPSGQAYEQYF | TGTGCCAGCTCACCATCGGGTCAGGCCTACGAGCAGTACTTC
TRBD2 | TRBJ2-3 | many | TRBV7-3 | CASSSGLAGGFTDTQYF | TGTGCCAGCAGCTCCGGACTAGCGGGGGGGTTCACAGATACGCAGTATTTT
TRBD2 | TRBJ2-3 | many | TRBV3-1 | CASSHALAGTDTQYF | TGTGCCAGCAGCCACGCACTAGCGGGCACAGATACGCAGTATTTT
. | TRBJ2-4 | many | TRBV7-9 | CASSFPQEGSKNIQYF | TGTGCCAGCAGCTTCCCCCAGGAAGGGTCGAAAAACATTCAGTACTTC
TRBD1 | TRBJ1-4 | many | TRBV12-3/TRBV12-4 | CASSSISIRDSFRKLFF | TGTGCCAGCAGTTCAATATCCATCCGGGACAGCTTTCGAAAACTGTTTTTT
. | TRBJ1-1 | few | TRBV11-3 | CASSSSKRVMNTEAFF | TGTGCCAGCAGCTCTTCCAAACGGGTCATGAACACTGAAGCTTTCTTT
. | TRBJ2-5 | few | TRBV30 | CAWSVSEETQYF | TGTGCCTGGAGTGTTTCGGAAGAGACCCAGTACTTC
TRBD1 | TRBJ2-3 | . | TRBV7-3 | CASSQRQGKTTDTQYF | TGTGCCAGCAGCCAACGACAGGGGAAGACCACAGATACGCAGTATTTT
. | TRBJ1-2 | many | TRBV3-1 | CASSQDSSGYTF | TGTGCCAGCAGCCAAGATTCCTCCGGCTACACCTTC
TRBD2 | TRBJ2-3 | many | TRBV20-1 | CSASDPSRGGRTDTQYF | TGCAGTGCTAGCGATCCTTCGCGGGGGGGCCGCACAGATACGCAGTATTTT
. | TRBJ2-7 | many | TRBV5-1 | CASSLPQGPSYEQYF | TGCGCCAGCAGCTTGCCACAGGGCCCCTCCTACGAGCAGTACTTC
. | TRBJ2-3 | . | TRBV9 | CASSVGASDRTDTQYF | TGTGCCAGCAGCGTAGGGGCTAGCGACCGCACAGATACGCAGTATTTT
TRBD1 | TRBJ2-3 | many | TRBV12-3/TRBV12-4 | CASSPPGGPQYF | TGTGCCAGCAGCCCCCCAGGGGGCCCGCAGTATTTT
. | TRBJ2-7 | many | TRBV27 | CASSPRGEGPYEQYF | TGTGCCAGCAGTCCCCGAGGAGAGGGGCCCTACGAGCAGTACTTC
TRBD1 | TRBJ2-1 | many | TRBV9 | CASSVTGAGDEQFF | TGTGCCAGCAGCGTTACAGGGGCCGGGGATGAGCAGTTCTTC
TRBD2 | TRBJ2-7 | many | TRBV20-1 | CSARNSGSSGEQYF | TGCAGTGCTAGAAATAGCGGGAGCAGCGGCGAGCAGTACTTC
. | TRBJ2-1 | many | TRBV14 | CASSHLPPGDNEQFF | TGTGCCAGCAGCCACCTCCCTCCGGGGGACAATGAGCAGTTCTTC
TRBD1 | TRBJ2-6 | . | TRBV5-1 | CASSLGDRSGANVLTF | TGCGCCAGCAGCTTGGGGGACAGATCCGGGGCCAACGTCCTGACTTTC
. | TRBJ2-1 | many | TRBV12-3/TRBV12-4 | CASTPGLSYNEQFF | TGTGCCAGCACCCCAGGGCTCTCCTACAATGAGCAGTTCTTC
TRBD1 | TRBJ2-5 | many | TRBV7-2 | CASSRELGDRRQETQYF | TGTGCCAGCAGCCGAGAGTTGGGGGACAGGAGACAAGAGACCCAGTACTTC
. | TRBJ2-1 | many | TRBV5-1 | CASSLEGVSSNEQFF | TGCGCCAGCAGCTTGGAAGGGGTTAGTAGCAATGAGCAGTTCTTC